Each of the 32 T cell receptor beta chains below was sequenced from the same sample in a study of Graves' ophthalmopathy and Graves' hyperthyroidism. CDR3 regions of TCR beta were amplified from RNA transcripts. Second-round multiplex PCR came after first-round RT-PCR with HTBI primers. TCRdb re-derived calls from the multiplex PCR reads in MiXCR, one entry per CDR3 protein. The repertoire holds around 1.1 million distinct CDR3 sequences, with 35% to 45% as singletons. The sequenced sample consisted of peripheral blood or thyroid tissue (not recorded which). These receptors were taken from an adult man with Graves' hyperthyroidism.

This clonotype was seen more than once but under ten times. The rearrangement uses TRBV30 and TRBJ1-5; D ambiguous. The germline V gene encodes CDR1 GTSNPN and CDR2 SVGIG (reference sequence). This CDR3 has 14 residues. Trimming pared 2 bases from V and 0 bases from J, leaving 8 bases between. The CDR3 coding sequence is TGTGCCTGGAGTTTACACCTTAGCAATCAGCCCCAGCATTTT. Amino acids: CAWSLHLSNQPQHF.

This clonotype has a count of ten or more. The chain joins TRBV9 to TRBJ1-2; D gene ambiguous. The CDR3 covers 15 residues. Germline lookup yields CDR1 SGDLS and CDR2 YYNGEE. The ends were cut back, 0 bases at V and 0 bases at J, with 9 bases in the middle. CDR3 in amino acids: CASSVEGQANYGYTF. CDR3 nucleotides: TGTGCCAGCAGCGTAGAAGGGCAAGCTAACTATGGCTACACCTTC.

This clonotype appeared many times. This chain joins TRBV29-1 and TRBJ2-7, with 9 bases fitting TRBD2. CDR3 length equals 14 residues. Trimming removed 6 bases from V and 2 bases from J; junction bases left unmatched: 8. In germline, CDR1 is SQVTM, CDR2 ANQGSEA. The CDR3 is CSVSGTSPTYEQYF. CDR3 nucleotides: TGCAGCGTCTCCGGGACTAGCCCTACCTACGAGCAGTACTTC.

The CDR3 protein is CASSYGGRSYSNQPQHF. Written as DNA, the CDR3 is TGTGCCAGCAGTTACGGGGGCAGGAGCTATAGCAATCAGCCCCAGCATTTT. This chain uses TRBV6-1 with TRBJ1-5, with D perhaps TRBD1 (6 bases). Germline CDR1 is MNHNS and CDR2 is SASEGT. The CDR3 runs to 17 residues. V gave up 5 bases and J gave up 0 bases, with 17 bases separating them.

This clonotype was observed a few times. A read error may be the cause here, since a much bigger clone is one base away. J is TRBJ2-5 and V is TRBV7-6; no reliable D call. V was trimmed by 4 bases and J by 2 bases, leaving 11 bases between them. Germline CDR1 and CDR2: SGHVS and FNYEAQ. This CDR3 contains 14 residues. The CDR3 is CASSSDDRQETQYF. For the CDR3, the DNA is TGTGCCAGCAGCTCGGATGATCGGCAAGAGACCCAGTACTTC.

Ten or more counts support this clonotype. V and J are TRBV6-5 and TRBJ1-5; D call uncertain. There are 13 residues in the CDR3. Germline CDR1 is MNHEY and CDR2 is SVGAGI. V was shortened by 7 bases and J by 8 bases, with 15 bases between the two germline ends. The CDR3 is CASTRRSNEPQHF. For the CDR3, the DNA is TGTGCCAGCACCAGACGATCTAACGAGCCCCAGCATTTT.

The V and J genes are TRBV20-1 and TRBJ1-2; 9 nucleotides match TRBD1. CDR1 is DFQATT and CDR2 is SNEGSKA in the germline V gene (reference sequence). CDR3 length: 13 residues. J was trimmed by 6 bases and V by 6 bases; bases with no gene match: 8. The CDR3 loop reads CSASGTGRHGYTF. The CDR3 bases are TGCAGTGCATCTGGGACAGGGCGTCATGGCTACACCTTC.

The chain recombines TRBV25-1 with TRBJ1-5; 9 bases are a match to TRBD1. This CDR3 has 19 residues. The V segment lost 3 bases and the J segment 0 bases; nucleotides outside the gene matches: 12. Germline assignment: CDR1 MGHDK and CDR2 SYGVNS. CDR3 nucleotide sequence: TGTGCCAGCAGTGATGCCTCGACAGGGGGAGAGTATAGCAATCAGCCCCAGCATTTT. As protein: CASSDASTGGEYSNQPQHF.

The chain recombines TRBV25-1 with TRBJ1-3; no definite D call. This CDR3 contains 14 residues. Trimming took off 8 bases at V and 0 bases at J, with 11 bases between the two ends. Germline values: CDR1 MGHDK, CDR2 SYGVNS. CDR3 bases: TGTGCCAGCTTAAATCAAAACTCTGGAAACACCATATATTTT. It encodes CASLNQNSGNTIYF.

This clonotype was observed a single time. The chain combines TRBV7-2 with TRBJ1-6, with TRBD1 as a possible D gene (6 bases). Per germline, CDR1 SGHTA and CDR2 FQGNSA. The CDR3 has 14 residues. V was pared by 5 bases and J by 7 bases, with 12 bases between. The CDR3 here is CASSLTGRNSPLHF. As DNA, the CDR3 is TGTGCCAGCAGCCTAACAGGGCGAAATTCACCCCTCCACTTT.

This chain links TRBV7-2 with TRBJ1-1, with D possibly being TRBD1 (5 bases). Per germline, CDR1 SGHTA and CDR2 FQGNSA. The CDR3 length is 15 residues. Between the trimmed V and J ends, which lost 4 bases and 6 bases, there was a span of 18 bases. The CDR3, as DNA: TGTGCCAGCAGCTCGGCTGGACACGGGTCGCCTGAAGCTTTCTTT. It specifies CASSSAGHGSPEAFF.

This clonotype came up many times. The V and J genes are TRBV7-9 and TRBJ2-2, with D perhaps given as TRBD1 or TRBD2 (5 bases each). Trimming removed 3 bases at V and 5 bases at J, with 10 bases between. Germline values: CDR1 SEHNR, CDR2 FQNEAQ (reference sequence). This CDR3 region has 14 residues. In DNA, the CDR3 is TGTGCCAGCAGCTTCGACAGCGGAACCGGGGAGCTGTTTTTT. Protein product: CASSFDSGTGELFF.

For this clonotype: A read error may explain this, as a much larger clone is one base away. This rearrangement joins TRBV7-2 to TRBJ1-2; TRBD1 might be the D (6 bases). The CDR3 consists of 13 residues. With 6 bases removed from V and 4 bases from J, the gap between germline ends came to 12 bases. CDR1 is SGHTA, CDR2 FQGNSA, per germline. This chain's CDR3 is CASRPTGIYGYTF. CDR3 bases: TGTGCCAGCAGACCTACAGGGATCTATGGCTACACCTTC.

There are a few counts of this clonotype. The chain employs TRBV5-1 and TRBJ1-1, with TRBD1 as a possible D gene (5 bases). This CDR3 comprises 15 residues. Deletions cut 0 bases from V and 6 bases from J, with 15 bases between. The germline gives CDR1 SGHRS, CDR2 YFSETQ. DNA for the CDR3: TGCGCCAGCAGCTTGGCCGGGGGTATCCCAGCTGAAGCTTTCTTT. Residues: CASSLAGGIPAEAFF. Drawing the rest from reference TRBV5-1 and TRBJ1-1, the complete variable domain is KAGVTQTPRYLIKTRGQQVTLSCSPISGHRSVSWYQQTPGQGLQFLFEYFSETQRNKGNFPGRFSGRQFSNSRSEMNVSTLELGDSALYLCASSLAGGIPAEAFFGQGTRLTVV.

This clonotype was observed a handful of times. This rearrangement joins TRBV2 to TRBJ2-2, with D possibly being TRBD2 (5 bases). CDR1 and CDR2 from the germline V gene are SNHLY and FYNNEI. This CDR3 is 13 amino acids long. V was cut by 7 bases and J by 1 base, with 7 bases left in between. For the CDR3, the DNA is TGTGCCAGCAATGAGGGGAACACCGGGGAGCTGTTTTTT. This sequence encodes CASNEGNTGELFF. The full variable domain, with the rest looked up from reference TRBV2 and TRBJ2-2, is EPEVTQTPSHQVTQMGQEVILRCVPISNHLYFYWYRQILGQKVEFLVSFYNNEISEKSEIFDDQFSVERPDGSNFTLKIRSTKLEDSAMYFCASNEGNTGELFFGEGSRLTVL.

There are many counts of this clonotype. J is TRBJ1-1 and V is TRBV11-2; perhaps TRBD1 as D (6 bases). CDR1 SGHAT and CDR2 FQNNGV come from the germline V gene. The CDR3 spans 15 residues. V was pared by 3 bases and J by 2 bases, with 13 bases between. This CDR3 reads CASSFGTSYNTEAFF. CDR3 sequence (DNA): TGTGCCAGCAGCTTCGGGACATCCTACAACACTGAAGCTTTCTTT.

Only a few counts were recorded for this clonotype. The chain employs TRBV18 and TRBJ1-3, with D perhaps matching TRBD1 (6 bases). Germline assignment: CDR1 KGHSH and CDR2 LQKENI. Trimming took off 0 bases at V and 4 bases at J, with 10 bases between the two ends. The CDR3 extends over 15 amino acids. CDR3 amino acids: CASSPPRDTGNTIYF. In DNA form, the CDR3 reads TGTGCCAGCTCACCACCGAGGGACACAGGAAACACCATATATTTT.

This clonotype occurred many times. The chain carries TRBV15 and TRBJ2-5; no definite D call. Germline lookup yields CDR1 LNHNV and CDR2 YYDKDF (reference sequence). Trimming stripped 6 bases from V and 6 bases from J, with 5 bases between. CDR3 size: 10 residues. For the CDR3, the DNA is TGTGCCACCAGGGGCCAGACCCAGTACTTC. Its translation is CATRGQTQYF.

This clonotype was seen ten or more times. The rearrangement links TRBV24-1 to TRBJ2-2; D possibly uses TRBD1 or TRBD2 (5 bases each). The CDR3 totals 15 residues. From germline, CDR1 is KGHDR and CDR2 SFDVKD. The germline V and J ends were trimmed by 10 bases and 3 bases, with 17 bases remaining between them. CDR3 DNA sequence: TGTGCCACGGCGTATGGGGGTCAGGACACCGGGGAGCTGTTTTTT. It yields the protein CATAYGGQDTGELFF.

This clonotype was recorded many times. The rearrangement joins TRBV5-1 to TRBJ2-7, with 8 bases lining up with TRBD1. Germline CDR1 is SGHRS and CDR2 is YFSETQ. The CDR3 runs to 15 residues. J gave up 2 bases and V 4 bases, and 8 bases lay outside the gene matches. CDR3 loop: CASSPRQGITYEQYF. DNA for the CDR3: TGCGCCAGCAGCCCGAGACAGGGGATTACCTACGAGCAGTACTTC.

This rearrangement joins TRBV24-1 to TRBJ2-5; 13 bases are shared with TRBD2. The germline V gene encodes CDR1 KGHDR and CDR2 SFDVKD. This CDR3 region has 16 residues. The V and J ends lost 5 bases and 3 bases, in that order; junction bases with no gene match: 5. As DNA, the CDR3 is TGTGCCACCAGTGGGGAGGGACTAGCGGGGAAAGAGACCCAGTACTTC. This translates into CATSGEGLAGKETQYF.

A word on this clonotype: One base away lies a much larger clone, so this may be a sequencing read error. The chain carries TRBV7-9 and TRBJ2-5, with 14 nucleotides matching TRBD2. Trimming took 5 bases from V and 2 from J; bases not matched to a gene: 7. Germline loops: CDR1 SEHNR, CDR2 FQNEAQ (reference sequence). This CDR3 has 17 residues. The CDR3 spells CASSPGLAGAPQETQYF. CDR3 in DNA: TGTGCCAGCAGCCCGGGACTAGCGGGAGCTCCTCAAGAGACCCAGTACTTC.

The chain uses TRBV7-2 and TRBJ2-6; 7 bases are shared with TRBD1. Germline-derived CDR1 and CDR2 are SGHTA and FQGNSA. The CDR3 runs 17 residues. V lost 5 bases and J lost 0; bases outside the gene matches: 7. Here the CDR3 DNA reads TGTGCCAGCAGCCCGGGACAGCCTTCCTCTGGGGCCAACGTCCTGACTTTC. Amino acids: CASSPGQPSSGANVLTF.

This clonotype was detected ten times or more. The chain links TRBV7-9 to TRBJ1-2, with a weak D call TRBD1 (5 bases). This CDR3 is 15 amino acids long. Looked up from germline, CDR1 is SEHNR and CDR2 is FQNEAQ (reference sequence). V was pared by 5 bases and J by 2 bases, with 15 bases between. CDR3 DNA sequence: TGTGCCAGCAGCCCCCCGGACAACAACAACTATGGCTACACCTTC. It yields the protein CASSPPDNNNYGYTF. Looking up the rest from reference TRBV7-9 and TRBJ1-2 gives the full variable domain: DTGVSQNPRHKITKRGQNVTFRCDPISEHNRLYWYRQTLGQGPEFLTYFQNEAQLEKSRLLSDRFSAERPKGSFSTLEIQRTEQGDSAMYLCASSPPDNNNYGYTFGSGTRLTVV.

The genes are TRBV13 and TRBJ1-3; 8 bases agree with TRBD1. There are 15 residues in the CDR3. Losses at the gene ends were 4 bases for V and 4 bases for J; bases not matched to a gene: 6. Germline V CDR1 and CDR2: PRHDT, FYEKMQ (reference sequence). CDR3 region: CASSYDRGGGNTIYF. The CDR3 coding sequence is TGTGCCAGCAGCTACGACAGGGGTGGAGGAAACACCATATATTTT.

As DNA, the CDR3 is TGTGCCAGCTCGGCCCTGGGGGAGAACAATCAGCCCCAGCATTTT. Encoded protein: CASSALGENNQPQHF. The chain links TRBV6-6 to TRBJ1-5; D perhaps matches TRBD1 (5 bases). Trimming took off 8 bases at V and 3 bases at J, with 17 bases between the two ends. Germline V gene data show CDR1 as MNHNY and CDR2 as SVGAGI (reference sequence). This CDR3 region has 15 residues.

The sample holds a few counts of this clonotype. Here the CDR3 reads CASSVGQGRTEAFF. The CDR3 coding sequence is TGTGCCAGCAGTGTGGGACAGGGTAGGACTGAAGCTTTCTTT. The chain employs TRBV2 and TRBJ1-1; 9 nucleotides line up with TRBD1. Germline V gene sequence: CDR1 SNHLY, CDR2 FYNNEI. V shed 4 bases, J shed 5 bases, and the junction held 5 bases outside the gene matches. The CDR3 totals 14 residues.

In regard to this clonotype: Since a much larger clone is just one base distant, this may be a read error. This chain uses TRBV2 with TRBJ2-2, with 10 bases lining up with TRBD2. Germline loops: CDR1 SNHLY, CDR2 FYNNEI. V gave up 7 bases and J gave up 6 bases; unmatched junction bases: 11. The CDR3 sequence is 16 residues long. The CDR3 DNA follows: TGTGCCAGCAAGGCTCTAGCGGGAGCGTGGGCCGGGGAGCTGTTTTTT. This codes for CASKALAGAWAGELFF.

The rearrangement joins TRBV24-1 to TRBJ2-3, with no clear D. Trimming removed 4 bases from V and 6 bases from J, with 7 bases in between. Germline V gene lookup returns CDR1 KGHDR and CDR2 SFDVKD. This CDR3 spans 12 amino acids. The CDR3 nucleotides are TGTGCCACCAGTGACTATTTGGATACGCAGTATTTT. As protein: CATSDYLDTQYF.

This clonotype was seen only a few times. The rearrangement uses TRBV18 and TRBJ1-2; D call uncertain. Looked up from germline, CDR1 is KGHSH and CDR2 is LQKENI. The CDR3 totals 14 residues. V was trimmed by 4 bases and J by 8 bases, leaving 17 bases between them. CDR3 bases: TGTGCCAGCTCACAACGCACGACCTTTGAAGGCTACACCTTC. This codes for CASSQRTTFEGYTF.

This chain connects TRBV5-5 to TRBJ2-7, with 11 bases matching TRBD2. Germline-derived CDR1 and CDR2 are SGHKS and YYEKEE (reference sequence). After removal of 4 bases from V and 6 bases from J, the junction contained 15 bases not matched to a gene. The CDR3 extends over 17 amino acids. CDR3 DNA: TGTGCCAGCAGCCAAGATGGCCCTAGCGGGAGGCAACCCGAGCAGTACTTC. The encoded protein is CASSQDGPSGRQPEQYF.

CDR3 coding DNA: TGTGCCATCAGTGCCCCCCGGGAGACCCAGTACTTC. Its protein is CAISAPRETQYF. The chain links TRBV10-3 to TRBJ2-5; D unresolved. V was trimmed by 4 bases and J by 5 bases, leaving 8 bases between them. This CDR3 region has 12 residues. Per germline, CDR1 ENHRY and CDR2 SYGVKD.